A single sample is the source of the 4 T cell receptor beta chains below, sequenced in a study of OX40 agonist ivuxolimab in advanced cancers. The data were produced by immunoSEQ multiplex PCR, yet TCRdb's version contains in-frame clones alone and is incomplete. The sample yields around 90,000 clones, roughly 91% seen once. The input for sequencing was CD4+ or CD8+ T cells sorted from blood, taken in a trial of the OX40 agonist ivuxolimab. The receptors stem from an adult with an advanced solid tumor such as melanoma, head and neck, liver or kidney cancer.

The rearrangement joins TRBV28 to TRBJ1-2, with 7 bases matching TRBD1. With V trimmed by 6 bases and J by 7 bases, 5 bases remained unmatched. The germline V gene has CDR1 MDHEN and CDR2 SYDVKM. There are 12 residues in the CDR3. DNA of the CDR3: TGTGCCAGCAGCCACTCAGGGGGTGGCTACACCTTC. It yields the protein CASSHSGGGYTF.

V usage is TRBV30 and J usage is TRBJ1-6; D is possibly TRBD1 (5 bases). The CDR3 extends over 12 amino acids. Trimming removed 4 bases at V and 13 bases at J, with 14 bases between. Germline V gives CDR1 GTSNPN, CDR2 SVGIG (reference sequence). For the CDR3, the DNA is TGTGCCTGGACCGGGGGAACCGGGCCCCTCCACTTT. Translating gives CAWTGGTGPLHF.

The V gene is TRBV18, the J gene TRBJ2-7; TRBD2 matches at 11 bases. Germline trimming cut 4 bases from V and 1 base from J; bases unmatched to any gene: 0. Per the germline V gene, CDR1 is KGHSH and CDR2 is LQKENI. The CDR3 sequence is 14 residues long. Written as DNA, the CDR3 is TGTGCCAGCTCACTAGCGGGAGGGTCCTACGAGCAGTACTTC. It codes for CASSLAGGSYEQYF.

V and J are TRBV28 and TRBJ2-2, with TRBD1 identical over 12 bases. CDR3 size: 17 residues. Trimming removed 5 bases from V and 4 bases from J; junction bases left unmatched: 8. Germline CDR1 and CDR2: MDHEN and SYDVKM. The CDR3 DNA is TGTGCCAGCAGTAGGGACAGGGGGCGCAGGAGCACCGGGGAGCTGTTTTTT. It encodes CASSRDRGRRSTGELFF.